This T cell receptor beta chain was sequenced in a study of PD-1 blockade in classical Hodgkin lymphoma. General study findings and limits: A reduction in baseline TCR diversity was reportedly seen in newly diagnosed patients relative to healthy donors. The drivers behind the repertoire differences, possibly disease activity or prior therapy, remain undefined. Newly diagnosed patients and complete responders had comparable diversity at baseline.

Exposure to brentuximab vedotin varied, and each patient had relapsed following autologous stem cell transplantation. Clones were read by immunoSEQ multiplex PCR, and TCRdb kept only the in-frame ones, dropping some. The table records about 97,000 clones, around 80% of them present only once. Looked up from germline, CDR1 is SGHVS and CDR2 is FQNEAQ. The CDR3 extends over 15 amino acids. Trimming at V came to 5 bases and at J to 7 bases, leaving 8 bases not matched to a gene. With regard to this clone: Its antigen is undetermined.

The sample in question was peripheral blood mononuclear cells (PBMCs), obtained at baseline. The TCR sequence derives from a human donor with classical Hodgkin lymphoma. The rearrangement joins TRBV7-8 to TRBJ2-2; 9 bases fit TRBD2. CDR3 coding DNA: TGTGCCAGCAGCCCCGGACTAGCGAGATACGGGGAGCTGTTTTTT. Amino acid sequence: CASSPGLARYGELFF.